The clone carrying this T cell receptor beta chain was seen many times. Its target is not known. The sample is drawn from a study of T-cell reconstitution after alpha-beta-depleted transplantation in children. Points from the study as a whole: Several hundred graft clones that had expanded were reportedly the source of alpha-beta T cells about two months after transplant.

Germline CDR1 and CDR2: DFQATT and SNEGSKA (reference sequence). The V gene lost 0 bases and the J gene lost 8 bases, with 14 bases spanning the gap. The CDR3 contains 14 residues. Preparing the TCRbeta library involved the use of unique molecular identifiers. TCRdb passed the PCR reads through MiXCR, listing each CDR3 protein once. The data hold around 300,000 distinct CDR3 sequences, with roughly 12% observed a single time. This receptor was taken from a male patient between 2 and 10 years old who had a stem cell transplant for chronic granulomatous disease, so the T cells may come from the graft donor. The chain carries TRBV20-1 and TRBJ2-4; maybe TRBD2 (5 bases). Source: peripheral blood, taken 180 days after TCRalphabeta/CD19-depleted stem cell transplant. Here the CDR3 DNA reads TGCAGTGCTAGAGATTCCGAGGGATTGCACATTCAGTACTTC. This codes for CSARDSEGLHIQYF.